Listed below are T cell receptor beta chains from one sample, sequenced in a study of blood T cell repertoires in COVID-19. The assay was immunoSEQ multiplex PCR, and TCRdb's table has in-frame clones only and misses some. Of about 18,000 clones detected, 85% to 90% appear once; the ten largest clones hold about 12%. The source material was peripheral blood. These receptors came from a man aged 55-75 years with active COVID-19. Both conserved end residues are part of each CDR3. The D gene is left open where the match is weak. Where a row states a size, it is once, few, many or the class of an expanded clone; other rows omit it.

D gene	clone size	J gene	CDR3 length	V gene	CDR3 protein	CDR3 DNA
NA	NA	TRBJ2-1	12	TRBV4-1	CAREIGTLEQFF	TGCGCCAGAGAAATCGGGACTCTTGAGCAGTTCTTC
TRBD2	NA	TRBJ2-3	16	TRBV3-1/TRBV3-2	CASSQQTGLAGDTQYF	TGTGCCAGCAGCCAACAGACGGGGCTAGCGGGAGATACGCAGTATTTT
TRBD2	NA	TRBJ2-7	14	TRBV7-9	CASKVSSGGAEQYF	TGTGCCAGCAAGGTCTCTAGCGGGGGGGCCGAGCAGTACTTC
TRBD2	NA	TRBJ2-1	16	TRBV5-6	CASSVRLAPSYNEQFF	TGTGCCAGCAGCGTGAGACTAGCTCCCTCCTACAATGAGCAGTTCTTC
TRBD2	NA	TRBJ2-3	14	TRBV6-4	CASSERGGTDTQYF	TGTGCCAGCAGTGAGCGGGGGGGCACAGATACGCAGTATTTT
TRBD2	NA	TRBJ2-7	12	TRBV29-1	CSGVEAAGEQYF	TGCAGTGGGGTGGAGGCAGCGGGGGAGCAGTACTTC
NA	NA	TRBJ2-1	14	TRBV27	CASSLSLNRNEQFF	TGTGCCAGCAGTTTATCTCTGAATAGAAATGAGCAGTTCTTC
TRBD2	NA	TRBJ2-5	16	TRBV7-2	CASSLGVAGGQETQYF	TGTGCCAGCAGCTTAGGAGTAGCGGGGGGCCAAGAGACCCAGTACTTC
TRBD1	few	TRBJ1-2	17	TRBV2	CASSEVGTAISGYGYTF	TGTGCCAGCAGTGAAGTTGGGACAGCCATTAGTGGCTATGGCTACACCTTC
TRBD2	NA	TRBJ2-1	16	TRBV11-2	CASSLGASGAQDEQFF	TGTGCCAGCAGCTTAGGGGCTAGCGGGGCCCAGGATGAGCAGTTCTTC
TRBD1	NA	TRBJ1-1	12	TRBV30	CAGDRLNTEAFF	TGTGCCGGGGACAGATTGAACACTGAAGCTTTCTTT
NA	NA	TRBJ2-1	15	TRBV27	CASSTTPTGHNEQFF	TGTGCCAGCAGTACAACGCCCACAGGGCACAATGAGCAGTTCTTC
NA	NA	TRBJ1-2	11	TRBV4-1	CASTGLYGYTF	TGCGCCAGCACTGGGCTCTATGGCTACACCTTC
NA	NA	TRBJ2-3	14	TRBV29-1	CSVGKGNGPDTQYF	TGCAGCGTTGGGAAGGGGAATGGGCCAGATACGCAGTATTTT
NA	few	TRBJ1-2	17	TRBV6-4	CASSASPGARTLDGYTF	TGTGCCAGCAGTGCATCACCAGGGGCGAGGACCCTCGATGGCTACACCTTC
TRBD2	NA	TRBJ2-7	17	TRBV10-3	CAISGGRAGPHSYEQYF	TGTGCCATCAGTGGGGGCAGAGCGGGACCCCACTCCTACGAGCAGTACTTC
NA	NA	TRBJ1-5	15	TRBV9	CASRPRTDSNQPQHF	TGTGCCAGCAGACCCCGGACAGATAGCAATCAGCCCCAGCATTTT
NA	NA	TRBJ2-7	15	TRBV3-1/TRBV3-2	CASSQGQISSYEQYF	TGTGCCAGCAGCCAGGGGCAGATAAGCTCCTACGAGCAGTACTTC
TRBD2	NA	TRBJ2-1	15	TRBV11-3	CASSFMSGSQNEQFF	TGTGCCAGCAGCTTTATGAGCGGGAGTCAAAATGAGCAGTTCTTC
TRBD1	NA	TRBJ1-2	17	TRBV27	CASSPWVPGGGLYGYTF	TGTGCCAGCTCTCCTTGGGTCCCAGGGGGCGGACTCTATGGCTACACCTTC
TRBD2	NA	TRBJ2-3	15	TRBV10-3	CAISDEREFTDTQYF	TGTGCCATCAGTGACGAGCGGGAGTTCACAGATACGCAGTATTTT
TRBD2	NA	TRBJ2-1	17	TRBV7-6	CASSLGRTSGSYNEQFF	TGTGCCAGCAGCTTAGGCCGGACTAGCGGGAGCTACAATGAGCAGTTCTTC
TRBD2	NA	TRBJ2-1	16	TRBV7-2	CASSSLAGSRVNEQFF	TGTGCCAGCAGCTCCCTAGCGGGGTCAAGGGTTAATGAGCAGTTCTTC
TRBD1	NA	TRBJ1-4	16	TRBV7-6	CASSLGAGQGNEKLFF	TGTGCCAGCAGCTTAGGGGCGGGACAGGGGAATGAAAAACTGTTTTTT
NA	few	TRBJ1-2	15	TRBV6-5	CASSYSDEQPYGYTF	TGTGCCAGCAGTTACTCAGACGAACAGCCTTATGGCTACACCTTC
NA	NA	TRBJ1-1	14	TRBV10-3	CAISESGANTEAFF	TGTGCCATCAGTGAGTCGGGGGCAAACACTGAAGCTTTCTTT
NA	NA	TRBJ2-1	13	TRBV7-9	CASSLAQHNEQFF	TGTGCCAGCAGCTTAGCACAGCACAATGAGCAGTTCTTC
TRBD1	NA	TRBJ1-5	15	TRBV18	CASSPDSGGSQPQHF	TGTGCCAGCTCACCAGACTCAGGGGGCAGTCAGCCCCAGCATTTT
NA	NA	TRBJ1-6	13	TRBV19	CASSYQGQAPLHF	TGTGCCAGTAGTTACCAGGGCCAGGCACCCCTCCACTTT
TRBD2	NA	TRBJ2-7	15	TRBV4-2	CASSQGTSGPYEQYF	TGTGCCAGCAGCCAAGGGACTAGCGGTCCCTACGAGCAGTACTTC
TRBD2	NA	TRBJ2-2	15	TRBV3-1/TRBV3-2	CASSRARGGTGELFF	TGTGCCAGCAGCCGTGCGCGGGGGGGAACCGGGGAGCTGTTTTTT
NA	NA	TRBJ2-7	14	TRBV30	CAWRATGQAYEQYF	TGTGCCTGGAGGGCTACTGGGCAGGCCTACGAGCAGTACTTC
TRBD1	NA	TRBJ2-2	15	TRBV5-6	CASSLEGTATGELFF	TGTGCCAGCAGCTTGGAGGGGACAGCCACCGGGGAGCTGTTTTTT
TRBD2	NA	TRBJ2-5	14	TRBV29-1	CSAGGGRGVETQYF	TGCAGCGCCGGGGGGGGGAGAGGGGTTGAGACCCAGTACTTC
NA	NA	TRBJ1-2	14	TRBV19	CASSEGHPIYGYTF	TGTGCCAGTAGTGAGGGACACCCGATCTATGGCTACACCTTC
NA	NA	TRBJ2-3	11	TRBV6-2/TRBV6-3	CASSIRDTQYF	TGTGCCAGCAGCATTCGAGATACGCAGTATTTT
TRBD2	NA	TRBJ2-4	16	TRBV9	CASSSFTSGAQNIQYF	TGTGCCAGCAGCTCATTCACTAGCGGGGCACAAAACATTCAGTACTTC
NA	NA	TRBJ2-6	19	TRBV5-6	CASSLKGPFDYSGANVLTF	TGTGCCAGCAGCTTAAAGGGTCCTTTTGACTACTCTGGGGCCAACGTCCTGACTTTC
NA	NA	TRBJ2-5	16	TRBV7-8	CASSLFVGADQETQYF	TGTGCCAGCAGCTTATTTGTGGGGGCCGATCAAGAGACCCAGTACTTC
TRBD1	NA	TRBJ2-1	14	TRBV29-1	CSSTGTGVYNEQFF	TGCAGCTCCACCGGGACAGGGGTCTACAATGAGCAGTTCTTC
TRBD2	NA	TRBJ2-1	14	TRBV5-1	CASSPSGGYNEQFF	TGCGCCAGCAGTCCTAGCGGGGGGTACAATGAGCAGTTCTTC
TRBD1	NA	TRBJ2-7	16	TRBV5-5	CASSLGRGTGSYEQYF	TGTGCCAGCAGCTTGGGGAGGGGGACAGGGTCCTACGAGCAGTACTTC
TRBD2	NA	TRBJ2-2	15	TRBV19	CASQAGGYSTGELFF	TGTGCCTCCCAGGCGGGAGGGTACAGCACCGGGGAGCTGTTTTTT
NA	NA	TRBJ1-1	13	TRBV10-1	CASTRAGPTEAFF	TGCGCCAGCACTCGAGCAGGGCCGACTGAAGCTTTCTTT
TRBD2	NA	TRBJ2-1	21	TRBV9	CASSVGLPGLAGEMVGNEQFF	TGTGCCAGCAGCGTAGGGCTCCCGGGACTAGCGGGAGAAATGGTGGGGAATGAGCAGTTCTTC
NA	NA	TRBJ2-1	13	TRBV6-2/TRBV6-3	CASSRGGSNEQFF	TGTGCCAGCAGTAGGGGGGGTTCCAATGAGCAGTTCTTC
TRBD1	NA	TRBJ1-1	14	TRBV30	CAWDGDRGHTEAFF	TGTGCCTGGGACGGAGACAGGGGTCACACTGAAGCTTTCTTT
TRBD1	NA	TRBJ1-1	15	TRBV7-9	CASSIGTGRNTEAFF	TGTGCCAGCAGCATTGGGACAGGGAGGAACACTGAAGCTTTCTTT